The clone carrying this T cell receptor beta chain was counted between two and nine times. This CDR3 is 14 amino acids long. Trimming took 5 bases from V and 7 from J; bases not matched to a gene: 9. From germline, CDR1 is MNHNS and CDR2 SASEGT. Preparation of the TCRbeta library used unique molecular identifiers. Via MiXCR, TCRdb re-called the PCR reads, giving one row per CDR3 protein. Among around 400,000 distinct CDR3 sequences listed, roughly a tenth were seen once. The record originates from a study of T-cell reconstitution after alpha-beta-depleted transplantation in children. The chain employs TRBV6-1 and TRBJ1-2; 8 bases align to TRBD1. The sample here was PBMCs from the stem cell graft donor, taken from the stem cell graft. The sequence came from a human donor who donated a stem cell graft to a child with acute myeloid leukemia. DNA of the CDR3: TGTGCCAGCAGTCCGGGCGGGACAGGAGCTGGCTACACCTTC. It specifies CASSPGGTGAGYTF.